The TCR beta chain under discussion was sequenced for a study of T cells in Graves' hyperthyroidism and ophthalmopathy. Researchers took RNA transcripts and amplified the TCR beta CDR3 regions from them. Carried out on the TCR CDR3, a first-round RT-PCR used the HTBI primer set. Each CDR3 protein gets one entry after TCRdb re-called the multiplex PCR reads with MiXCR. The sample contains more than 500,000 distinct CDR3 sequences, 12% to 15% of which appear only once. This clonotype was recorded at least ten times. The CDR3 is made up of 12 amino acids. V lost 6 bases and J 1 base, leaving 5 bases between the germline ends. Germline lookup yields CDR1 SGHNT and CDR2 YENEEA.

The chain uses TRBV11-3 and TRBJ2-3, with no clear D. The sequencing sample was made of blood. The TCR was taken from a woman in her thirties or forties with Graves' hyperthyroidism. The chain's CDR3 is CASSSGTDTQYF. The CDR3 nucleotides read TGTGCCAGCAGTTCAGGCACAGATACGCAGTATTTT.